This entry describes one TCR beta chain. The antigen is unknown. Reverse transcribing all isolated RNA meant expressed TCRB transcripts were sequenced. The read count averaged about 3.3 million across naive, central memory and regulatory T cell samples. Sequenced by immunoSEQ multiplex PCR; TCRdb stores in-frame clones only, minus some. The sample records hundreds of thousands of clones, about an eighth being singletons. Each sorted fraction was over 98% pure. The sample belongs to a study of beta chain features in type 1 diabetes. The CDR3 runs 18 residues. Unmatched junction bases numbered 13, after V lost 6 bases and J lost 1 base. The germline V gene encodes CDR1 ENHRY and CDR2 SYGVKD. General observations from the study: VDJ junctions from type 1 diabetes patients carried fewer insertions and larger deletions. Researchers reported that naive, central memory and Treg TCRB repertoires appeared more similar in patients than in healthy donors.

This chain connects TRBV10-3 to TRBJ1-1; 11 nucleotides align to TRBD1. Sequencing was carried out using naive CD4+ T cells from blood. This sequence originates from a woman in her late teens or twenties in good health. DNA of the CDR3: TGTGCCATCAGGAGTCGAACCGGGACAGGGGGGTGGAACACTGAAGCTTTCTTT. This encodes CAIRSRTGTGGWNTEAFF.